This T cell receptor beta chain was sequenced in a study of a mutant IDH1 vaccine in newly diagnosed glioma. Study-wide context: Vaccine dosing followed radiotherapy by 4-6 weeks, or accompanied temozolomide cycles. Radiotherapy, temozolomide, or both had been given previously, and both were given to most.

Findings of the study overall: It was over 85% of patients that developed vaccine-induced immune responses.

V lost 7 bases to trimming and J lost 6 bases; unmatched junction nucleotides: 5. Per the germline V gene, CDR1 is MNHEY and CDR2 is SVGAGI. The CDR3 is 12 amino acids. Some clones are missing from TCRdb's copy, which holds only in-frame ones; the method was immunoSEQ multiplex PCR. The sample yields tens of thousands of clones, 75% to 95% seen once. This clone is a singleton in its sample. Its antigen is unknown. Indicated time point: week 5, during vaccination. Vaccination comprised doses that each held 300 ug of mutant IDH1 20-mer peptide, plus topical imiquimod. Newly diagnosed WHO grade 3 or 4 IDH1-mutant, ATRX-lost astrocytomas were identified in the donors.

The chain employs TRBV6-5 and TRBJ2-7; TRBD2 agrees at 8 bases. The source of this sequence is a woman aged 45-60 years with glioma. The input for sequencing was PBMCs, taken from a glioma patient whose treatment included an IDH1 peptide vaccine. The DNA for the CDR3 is TGTGCCAGCACCTCGACTAGCGCCGAGCAGTACTTC. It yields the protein CASTSTSAEQYF.